Detailed here is one TCR beta chain. This sample was included in a study of cytomegalovirus exposure and HLA in healthy donors. The PCR used 60 Vbeta and 13 Jbeta primers. Method: immunoSEQ multiplex PCR; TCRdb's copy keeps in-frame clones and lacks some. Here the sample spans approximately 150,000 clones, about four fifths being singletons. This CDR3 is 16 amino acids long. The junction had 13 bases not matched to a gene; V was cut back by 5 bases and J by 5 bases. CDR1 is SGHAT, CDR2 FQNNGV, per germline. The sequenced sample was PBMCs. The V call is TRBV11-2, the J call TRBJ2-5; 8 bases agree with TRBD2. The TCR was taken from a girl between 5 and 17 years old in good health and CMV-seropositive. For the CDR3, the DNA is TGTGCCAGCAGCCCAGATGGGTCGGCTAGCGGGGAGACCCAGTACTTC. It codes for CASSPDGSASGETQYF.